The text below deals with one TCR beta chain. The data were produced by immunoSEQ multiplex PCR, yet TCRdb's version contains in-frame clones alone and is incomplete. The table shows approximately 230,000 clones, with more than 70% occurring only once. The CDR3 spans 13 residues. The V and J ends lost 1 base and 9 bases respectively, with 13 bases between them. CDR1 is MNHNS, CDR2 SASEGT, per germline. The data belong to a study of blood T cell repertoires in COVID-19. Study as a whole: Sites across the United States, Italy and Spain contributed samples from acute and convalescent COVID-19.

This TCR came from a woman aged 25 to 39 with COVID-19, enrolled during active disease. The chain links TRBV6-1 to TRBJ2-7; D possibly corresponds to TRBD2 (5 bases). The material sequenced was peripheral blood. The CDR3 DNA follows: TGTGCCAGCAGTGAAGAGGGCCGGGGATGGCAGTACTTC. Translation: CASSEEGRGWQYF.